A single sample gave rise to the 7 T cell receptor beta chains below, sequenced in a study of post-analysis software for immune sequencing data. Study results and caveats: TRBV segments more frequent in patients than in controls numbered several and included TRBV5-6, TRBV5-1 and TRBV20-1.

These receptors lack a known antigen. Carried by the TCR beta cDNA libraries were unique molecular identifiers. TCRdb reanalysed the PCR reads using MiXCR and keeps one entry per CDR3 protein. The sample includes 650,000 to 850,000 distinct CDR3 sequences, under 60% seen only once; the top ten take 4.9%. The sequencing input was blood. These receptor sequences come from a girl aged 10 to 17 with multiple sclerosis.

The chain has TRBV20-1 and TRBJ2-1; D could derive from TRBD1 or TRBD2 (5 bases each). The V gene's germline CDR1 is DFQATT and CDR2 SNEGSKA (reference sequence). Between the trimmed V and J ends, which lost 5 bases and 9 bases, there was a span of 17 bases. CDR3 length: 13 amino acids. CDR3 sequence reads: CSAWGSSSFEQFF. For the CDR3, the DNA is TGCAGTGCTTGGGGGAGTTCTAGTTTTGAGCAGTTCTTC.

This clonotype was seen once. The chain couples TRBV20-1 to TRBJ2-5; D gene unclear. V was trimmed by 8 bases and J by 4 bases, leaving 11 bases between them. This CDR3 is 11 amino acids long. Germline loops: CDR1 DFQATT, CDR2 SNEGSKA (reference sequence). As DNA, the CDR3 is TGCAGTTCGGGCAGGACAGAGACCCAGTACTTC. It translates to CSSGRTETQYF.

This clonotype was counted a single time. The rearrangement links TRBV27 to TRBJ2-1; 11 bases align to TRBD2. CDR3 length equals 16 residues. Germline V lookup: CDR1 MNHEY, CDR2 SMNVEV (reference sequence). Losses at the gene ends were 3 bases for V and 4 bases for J; bases not matched to a gene: 5. The CDR3 region is CASSFSPSGRYNEQFF. DNA for the CDR3: TGTGCCAGCAGTTTCTCCCCTAGCGGGAGGTACAATGAGCAGTTCTTC.

The chain carries TRBV7-9 and TRBJ2-2; D ambiguous. This CDR3 spans 18 amino acids. CDR1 and CDR2 (germline): SEHNR, FQNEAQ (reference sequence). V was clipped by 0 bases and J by 0 bases, with 14 bases between them. CDR3 in amino acids: CASSLAVGIATNTGELFF. DNA for the CDR3: TGTGCCAGCAGCTTAGCGGTGGGGATCGCCACGAACACCGGGGAGCTGTTTTTT.

This clonotype came up a few times. This rearrangement joins TRBV24-1 to TRBJ2-7; TRBD2 might be the D (5 bases). The DNA end is more similar to TRBJ2-5, so the J call may be wrong. The V gene's germline CDR1 is KGHDR and CDR2 SFDVKD. CDR3 length: 17 residues. For the CDR3, the DNA is TGTGCCACCAGTGATCACTACCGTCTGGGAGTCCAAGAGACCCAGTACTTC. As protein: CATSDHYRLGVQETQYF.

This chain uses TRBV29-1 with TRBJ2-3, with D possibly matching TRBD1 (6 bases). The CDR3 sequence is 13 residues long. Germline-derived CDR1 and CDR2 are SQVTM and ANQGSEA. Trimming left V 6 bases short and J 2 bases short, with 12 bases between. This chain's CDR3 is CSVATGITDTQYF. The CDR3 DNA reads TGCAGCGTAGCGACAGGAATCACAGATACGCAGTATTTT.

This clonotype showed up just a few times. The genes are TRBV6-2 or TRBV6-3 and TRBJ2-7; D may be TRBD2 (5 bases). V was cut by 8 bases and J by 6 bases, with 11 bases left in between. Germline values: CDR1 MNHEY, CDR2 SVGEGT. This CDR3 region has 11 residues. The CDR3 here is CASLRGAEQYF. In nucleotides, the CDR3 is TGTGCCAGCCTCCGGGGAGCCGAGCAGTACTTC.